These 20 T cell receptor beta chains were all obtained from the same sample, sequenced in a study of blood T cell repertoires in COVID-19. Generated by immunoSEQ multiplex PCR, the TCRdb table keeps only in-frame clones and is missing some. Among 200,000 to 250,000 clones listed, roughly 79% were seen once. Specimen: PBMCs or T cells enriched from blood (not recorded which). The receptor source for this set is a woman aged 45-59 years with acute COVID-19.

The rearrangement uses TRBV7-8 and TRBJ1-2, with 7 positions matching TRBD1. V lost 3 bases and J lost 8; bases outside the gene matches: 3. Germline-derived CDR1 and CDR2 are SGHVS and FQNEAQ. This CDR3 region has 12 residues. CDR3 region: CASSLQGEGYTF. The CDR3 DNA reads as TGTGCCAGCAGCTTGCAGGGGGAAGGCTACACCTTC.

The chain combines TRBV3-1 (or the pseudogene TRBV3-2) with TRBJ2-7, with TRBD1 matching 7 bases. V lost 2 bases, J lost 4 bases, and 14 bases stayed unmatched. This CDR3 has 17 amino acids. Germline CDR1 LGHDT, CDR2 YNNKEL (reference sequence). The chain's CDR3 is CASSQPVPGTAPYEQYF. CDR3 DNA: TGTGCCAGCAGCCAACCTGTACCCGGGACAGCTCCTTACGAGCAGTACTTC.

The chain combines TRBV6-5 with TRBJ1-1, with a weak D call TRBD1 (6 bases). Per the germline V gene, CDR1 is MNHEY and CDR2 is SVGAGI. V was pared by 7 bases and J by 3 bases, with 18 bases between. The CDR3 covers 15 residues. CDR3 in amino acids: CASISGIRGDTEAFF. Written as DNA, the CDR3 is TGTGCCAGCATCTCGGGTATCAGGGGTGACACTGAAGCTTTCTTT.

This clone was seen once. The CDR3 nucleotides are TGTGCCAGCAGGAGATCGGGGTGGGCCTCGAACACTGAAGCTTTCTTT. Translated, it gives CASRRSGWASNTEAFF. The chain has TRBV28 and TRBJ1-1; D uncertain. Trimming removed 6 bases from V and 1 base from J, with 18 bases in between. The germline V gene encodes CDR1 MDHEN and CDR2 SYDVKM. The CDR3 has 16 amino acids.

The chain employs TRBV23-1 and TRBJ2-3; 10 nucleotides align to TRBD1. TRBV23-1 is designated an ORF whose function remains uncertain. The CDR3 is 18 amino acids. V lost 0 bases, J lost 1 base, and 7 bases stayed unmatched. As DNA, the CDR3 is TGCGCCAGCAGTCAATCCAAGGGACAGGGGTGCGGCACAGATACGCAGTATTTT. It yields the protein CASSQSKGQGCGTDTQYF.

This rearrangement joins TRBV29-1 to TRBJ1-1, with a possible D match to TRBD1 (6 bases). V lost 6 bases, J lost 6 bases, and 11 bases lay in between. Germline loops: CDR1 SQVTM, CDR2 ANQGSEA. The CDR3 is 11 amino acids. CDR3 nucleotides: TGCAGCGTCGCCCAGGGGCCTGAAGCTTTCTTT. Its translation is CSVAQGPEAFF. Full variable domain (rest looked up from reference TRBV29-1 and TRBJ1-1): SAVISQKPSRDICQRGTSLTIQCQVDSQVTMMFWYRQQPGQSLTLIATANQGSEATYESGFVIDKFPISRPNLTFSTLTVSNMSPEDSSIYLCSVAQGPEAFFGQGTRLTVV.

For the CDR3, the DNA is TGTGCCAGCACCCTGGGCAGTAACGCACAAGAGACCCAGTACTTC. This gives the protein CASTLGSNAQETQYF. The chain recombines TRBV9 with TRBJ2-5, with D hard to call. Germline assignment: CDR1 SGDLS and CDR2 YYNGEE. V lost 6 bases and J lost 2, with 17 bases in between. CDR3 length equals 15 residues.

The genes are TRBV19 and TRBJ1-2, with D unclear. The germline V gene has CDR1 LNHDA and CDR2 SQIVND (reference sequence). There are 12 residues in the CDR3. V lost 4 bases and J 8 bases, leaving 11 bases between the germline ends. In DNA, the CDR3 is TGTGCCAGTAGTAGCCGGGGAAAGGGCTACACCTTC. Protein: CASSSRGKGYTF. Based on the CDR3 plus reference TRBV19 and TRBJ1-2, the full variable domain is DGGITQSPKYLFRKEGQNVTLSCEQNLNHDAMYWYRQDPGQGLRLIYYSQIVNDFQKGDIAEGYSVSREKKESFPLTVTSAQKNPTAFYLCASSSRGKGYTFGSGTRLTVV.

CDR3 nucleotides: TGTGCCAGCAGCTTATATACCGGGAGCAATCAGCCCCAGCATTTT. Its translation is CASSLYTGSNQPQHF. The chain employs TRBV7-8 and TRBJ1-5; D not certain. The CDR3 sequence is 15 residues long. Germline CDR1 reads SGHVS; CDR2 reads FQNEAQ. V was trimmed by 2 bases and J by 1 base, leaving 9 bases between them.

This chain links TRBV18 with TRBJ1-5; TRBD1 matches at 9 bases. This CDR3 has 13 residues. Trimming cost V 8 bases and J 6 bases; bases outside gene matches: 5. Germline CDR1 and CDR2: KGHSH and LQKENI. CDR3 sequence (DNA): TGTGCCAGCCGGGGACAGGGTACTCAGCCCCAGCATTTT. It specifies CASRGQGTQPQHF.

This sequence joins TRBV6-1 and TRBJ1-3; a possible D gene is TRBD1 (5 bases). CDR3 length equals 13 residues. V lost 3 bases and J 6 bases, leaving 9 bases between the germline ends. Germline CDR1 MNHNS, CDR2 SASEGT. The CDR3 region is CASSDRAQNTIYF. CDR3 DNA sequence: TGTGCCAGCAGTGACAGGGCCCAAAACACCATATATTTT.

This chain uses TRBV28 with TRBJ1-5; D gene ambiguous. The germline V and J ends were trimmed by 5 bases and 5 bases, with 13 bases remaining between them. Looked up from germline, CDR1 is MDHEN and CDR2 is SYDVKM. This CDR3 contains 14 residues. CDR3 in DNA: TGTGCCAGCAGTCCCCCTCGTCTCTATCAGCCCCAGCATTTT. This sequence encodes CASSPPRLYQPQHF.

V and J are TRBV28 and TRBJ1-2; D is unclear. CDR1 is MDHEN, CDR2 SYDVKM, per germline. The CDR3 covers 12 residues. Trimming cost V 6 bases and J 7 bases, with 12 bases left between them. The CDR3: CASSRPGSGYTF. As DNA, the CDR3 is TGTGCCAGCAGCCGACCCGGGAGTGGCTACACCTTC.

The J gene is TRBJ2-2, the V gene TRBV4-1; 8 bases are a match to TRBD1. Looked up from germline, CDR1 is MGHRA and CDR2 is YSYEKL. J was trimmed by 6 bases and V by 0 bases; bases with no gene match: 6. The CDR3 runs 16 residues. The CDR3 nucleotides read TGCGCCAGCAGCCAAGATGTCACAGGGGGTTCCGGGGAGCTGTTTTTT. Amino acids: CASSQDVTGGSGELFF.

The chain uses TRBV3-1 (or the pseudogene TRBV3-2) and TRBJ2-7; 9 nucleotides match TRBD1. Germline V lookup: CDR1 LGHDT, CDR2 YNNKEL (reference sequence). V lost 0 bases and J lost 1; bases outside the gene matches: 1. The CDR3 contains 15 residues. The DNA for the CDR3 is TGTGCCAGCAGCCAAGATGGGACAGGGTCCTACGAGCAGTACTTC. It specifies CASSQDGTGSYEQYF.

This clone was counted once. The V and J genes are TRBV5-1 and TRBJ1-1; no clear D gene. Germline values: CDR1 SGHRS, CDR2 YFSETQ. The V gene lost 0 bases and the J gene lost 1 base, with 16 bases spanning the gap. CDR3 size: 17 residues. The CDR3 DNA is TGCGCCAGCAGCTTGGCGGGGATGGGGTTAGGGAACACTGAAGCTTTCTTT. Its translation: CASSLAGMGLGNTEAFF.

The chain links TRBV20-1 to TRBJ2-2; 7 bases fit TRBD2. Germline V gene data show CDR1 as DFQATT and CDR2 as SNEGSKA (reference sequence). The CDR3 loop spans 15 amino acids. Trimming removed 3 bases from V and 4 bases from J; junction bases left unmatched: 8. CDR3 sequence reads: CSASRGELRTGELFF. The CDR3 DNA follows: TGCAGTGCTAGTCGGGGGGAGCTACGCACCGGGGAGCTGTTTTTT.

The chain links TRBV5-1 to TRBJ2-7, with 9 nucleotides matching TRBD1. Germline CDR1 reads SGHRS; CDR2 reads YFSETQ. The V and J ends lost 1 base and 5 bases, in that order; junction bases with no gene match: 10. The CDR3 is 16 amino acids. CDR3 sequence: CASSLFAGQGSHEQYF. The CDR3 DNA is TGCGCCAGCAGCTTGTTCGCAGGACAGGGGAGCCACGAGCAGTACTTC.

This chain connects TRBV28 to TRBJ1-5; 8 bases line up with TRBD1. The CDR3 has 14 amino acids. J was trimmed by 7 bases and V by 7 bases; bases with no gene match: 9. The germline CDR1 and CDR2 sequences are MDHEN and SYDVKM. CDR3 coding DNA: TGTGCCAGCAAACAAGGGACAGGTTTACAGCCCCAGCATTTT. It codes for CASKQGTGLQPQHF. Full variable domain (rest looked up from reference TRBV28 and TRBJ1-5): DVKVTQSSRYLVKRTGEKVFLECVQDMDHENMFWYRQDPGLGLRLIYFSYDVKMKEKGDIPEGYSVSREKKERFSLILESASTNQTSMYLCASKQGTGLQPQHFGDGTRLSIL.

The chain links TRBV19 to TRBJ1-2; 7 bases match TRBD1. The CDR3 is 15 amino acids. Trimming cost V 4 bases and J 5 bases; bases outside gene matches: 10. Germline CDR1 and CDR2: LNHDA and SQIVND (reference sequence). The CDR3 protein is CASSTTRQGSYGYTF. CDR3 sequence (DNA): TGTGCCAGTAGTACTACCCGACAGGGTTCGTATGGCTACACCTTC. The full variable domain, rest sourced from reference TRBV19 and TRBJ1-2, is DGGITQSPKYLFRKEGQNVTLSCEQNLNHDAMYWYRQDPGQGLRLIYYSQIVNDFQKGDIAEGYSVSREKKESFPLTVTSAQKNPTAFYLCASSTTRQGSYGYTFGSGTRLTVV.